This T cell receptor (beta chain) was documented in a study of shared clonotypes between healthy human individuals. Study-wide background: The composition of the donors was a couple of women and a few men aged 18 to 49.

The germline V and J ends were trimmed by 0 bases and 5 bases, with 10 bases remaining between them. Germline V CDR1 and CDR2: WNHNN, SYGVQD (reference sequence). The CDR3 sequence is 15 residues long. As handled by the study authors: ImmunoSEQ only sent back junction sequences with no quality scores, so filtering was done differently. Some clones are missing from TCRdb's copy, which holds only in-frame ones; the method was immunoSEQ multiplex PCR. V and J calls and clone size are given by that table; D and trimming were obtained from the DNA. This table has about 520,000 clones, approximately 81% appearing once.

The rearrangement uses TRBV10-1 and TRBJ1-4, with D perhaps matching TRBD1 (6 bases). The TCR sequence derives from a middle-aged woman in good health. Some clones in this sample may be carry-over from other donors' samples. The specimen sequenced was PBMCs. The CDR3 is CASSESSGQNEKLFF. DNA of the CDR3: TGCGCCAGCAGTGAGTCGTCCGGACAGAATGAAAAACTGTTTTTT.